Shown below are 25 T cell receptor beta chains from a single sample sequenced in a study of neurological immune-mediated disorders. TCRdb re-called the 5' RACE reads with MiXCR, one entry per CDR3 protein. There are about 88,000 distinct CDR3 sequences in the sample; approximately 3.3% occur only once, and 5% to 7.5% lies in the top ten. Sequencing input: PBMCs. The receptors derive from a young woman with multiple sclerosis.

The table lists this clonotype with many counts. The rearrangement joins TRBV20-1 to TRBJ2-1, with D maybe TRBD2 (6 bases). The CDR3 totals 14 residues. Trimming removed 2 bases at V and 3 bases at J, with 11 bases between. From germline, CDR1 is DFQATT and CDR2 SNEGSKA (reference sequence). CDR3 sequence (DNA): TGCAGTGCTAGATCGTCTAGCGACTACAATGAGCAGTTCTTC. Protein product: CSARSSSDYNEQFF.

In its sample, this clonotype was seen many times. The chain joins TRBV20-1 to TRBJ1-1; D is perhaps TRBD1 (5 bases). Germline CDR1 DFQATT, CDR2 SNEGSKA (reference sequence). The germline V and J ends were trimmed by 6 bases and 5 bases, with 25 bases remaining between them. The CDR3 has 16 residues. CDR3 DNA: TGCAGTGCCCACGCCCCCTCCAGGGTCGTGTGGACTGAAGCTTTCTTT. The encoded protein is CSAHAPSRVVWTEAFF.

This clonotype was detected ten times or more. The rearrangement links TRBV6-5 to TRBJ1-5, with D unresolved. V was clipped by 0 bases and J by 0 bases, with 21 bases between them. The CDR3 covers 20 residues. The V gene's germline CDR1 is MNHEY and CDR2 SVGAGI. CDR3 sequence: CASSYSEGRSDRPSNQPQHF. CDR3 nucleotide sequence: TGTGCCAGCAGTTACTCGGAGGGCAGGTCCGATCGCCCTAGCAATCAGCCCCAGCATTTT.

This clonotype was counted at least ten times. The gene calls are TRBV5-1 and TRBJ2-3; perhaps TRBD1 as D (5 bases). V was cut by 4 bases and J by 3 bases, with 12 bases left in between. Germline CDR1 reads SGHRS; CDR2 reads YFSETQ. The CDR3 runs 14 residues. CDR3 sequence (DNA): TGCGCCAGCAGCAGGGGCGATGAGACAGATACGCAGTATTTT. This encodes CASSRGDETDTQYF.

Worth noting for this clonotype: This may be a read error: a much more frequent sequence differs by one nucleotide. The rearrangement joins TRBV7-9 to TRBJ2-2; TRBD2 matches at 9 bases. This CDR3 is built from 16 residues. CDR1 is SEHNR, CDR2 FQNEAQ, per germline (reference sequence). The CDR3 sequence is CASSGPGTSNTGEMFF. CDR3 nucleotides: TGTGCCAGCAGCGGCCCCGGGACTAGCAACACCGGGGAGATGTTTTTT.

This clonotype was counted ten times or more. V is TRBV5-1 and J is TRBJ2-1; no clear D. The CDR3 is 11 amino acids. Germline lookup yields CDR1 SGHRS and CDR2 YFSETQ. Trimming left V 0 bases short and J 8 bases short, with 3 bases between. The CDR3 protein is CASSLVDEQFF. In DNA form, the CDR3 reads TGCGCCAGCAGCTTGGTGGATGAGCAGTTCTTC.

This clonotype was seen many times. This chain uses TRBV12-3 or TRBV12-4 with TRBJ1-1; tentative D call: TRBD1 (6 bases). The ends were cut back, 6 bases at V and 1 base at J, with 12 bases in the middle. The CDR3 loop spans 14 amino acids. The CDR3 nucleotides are TGTGCCAGCAGGTCCGACAGGCGGAACACTGAAGCTTTCTTT. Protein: CASRSDRRNTEAFF.

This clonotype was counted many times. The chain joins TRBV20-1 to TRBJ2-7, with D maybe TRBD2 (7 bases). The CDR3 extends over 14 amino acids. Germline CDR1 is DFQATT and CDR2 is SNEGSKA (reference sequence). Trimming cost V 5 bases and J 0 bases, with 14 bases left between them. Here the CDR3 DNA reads TGCAGTGCTCAACGGGGGGCCGGCTCCTACGAGCAGTACTTC. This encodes CSAQRGAGSYEQYF.

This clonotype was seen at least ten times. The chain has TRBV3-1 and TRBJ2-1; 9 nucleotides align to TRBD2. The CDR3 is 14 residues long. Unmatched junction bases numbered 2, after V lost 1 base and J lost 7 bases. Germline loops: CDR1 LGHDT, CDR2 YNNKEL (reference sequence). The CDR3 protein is CASSQVSGRNEQFF. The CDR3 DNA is TGTGCCAGCAGCCAAGTCAGCGGGAGGAATGAGCAGTTCTTC.

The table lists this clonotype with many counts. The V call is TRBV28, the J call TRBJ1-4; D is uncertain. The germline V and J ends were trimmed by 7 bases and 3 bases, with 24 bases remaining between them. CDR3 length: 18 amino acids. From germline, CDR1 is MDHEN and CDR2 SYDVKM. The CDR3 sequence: CASIPDLFNKRSNEKLFF. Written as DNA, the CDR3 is TGTGCCAGCATACCCGATCTGTTCAACAAGAGGTCTAATGAAAAACTGTTTTTT.

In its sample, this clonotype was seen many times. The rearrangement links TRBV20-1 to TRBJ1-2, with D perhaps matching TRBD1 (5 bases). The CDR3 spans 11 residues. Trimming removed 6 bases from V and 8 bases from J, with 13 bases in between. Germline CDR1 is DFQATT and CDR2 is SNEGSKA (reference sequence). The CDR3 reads CSAGTSSGYTF. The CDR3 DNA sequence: TGCAGTGCCGGGACCTCCTCGGGCTACACCTTC.

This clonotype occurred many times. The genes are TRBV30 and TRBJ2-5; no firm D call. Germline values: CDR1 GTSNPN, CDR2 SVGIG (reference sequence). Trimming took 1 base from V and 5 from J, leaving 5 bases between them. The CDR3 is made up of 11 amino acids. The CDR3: CAWSGRETQYF. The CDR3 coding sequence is TGTGCCTGGAGTGGTCGGGAGACCCAGTACTTC.

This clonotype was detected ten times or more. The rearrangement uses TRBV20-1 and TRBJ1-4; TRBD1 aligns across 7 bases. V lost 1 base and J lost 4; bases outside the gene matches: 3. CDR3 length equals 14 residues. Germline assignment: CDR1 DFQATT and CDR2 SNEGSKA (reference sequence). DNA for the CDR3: TGCAGTGCTAGAGGGGGGACAGATAATGAAAAACTGTTTTTT. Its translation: CSARGGTDNEKLFF.

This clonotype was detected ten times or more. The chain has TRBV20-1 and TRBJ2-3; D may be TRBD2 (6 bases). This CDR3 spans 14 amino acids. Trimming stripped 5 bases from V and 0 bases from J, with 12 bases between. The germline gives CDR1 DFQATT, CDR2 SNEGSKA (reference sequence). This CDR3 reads CSAVRDSSTDTQYF. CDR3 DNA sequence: TGCAGTGCTGTGCGGGACTCCAGCACAGATACGCAGTATTTT.

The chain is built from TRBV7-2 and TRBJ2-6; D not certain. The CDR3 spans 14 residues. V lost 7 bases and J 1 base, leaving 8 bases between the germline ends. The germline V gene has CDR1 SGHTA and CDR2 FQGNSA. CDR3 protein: CASIPPSGANVLTF. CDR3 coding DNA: TGTGCCAGCATCCCGCCTTCTGGGGCCAACGTCCTGACTTTC.

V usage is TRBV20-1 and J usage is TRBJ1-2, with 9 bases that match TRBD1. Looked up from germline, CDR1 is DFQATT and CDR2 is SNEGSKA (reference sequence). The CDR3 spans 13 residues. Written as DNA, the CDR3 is TGCAGCTATCCCGGACAGGGGACCTATGGCTACACCTTC. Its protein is CSYPGQGTYGYTF.

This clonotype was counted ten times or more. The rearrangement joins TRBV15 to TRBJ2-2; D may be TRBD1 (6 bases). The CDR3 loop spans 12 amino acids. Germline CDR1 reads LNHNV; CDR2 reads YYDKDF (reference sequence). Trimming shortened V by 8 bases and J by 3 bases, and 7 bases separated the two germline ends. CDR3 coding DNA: TGTGCCACCTGGGGGCACACCGGGGAGCTGTTTTTT. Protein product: CATWGHTGELFF.

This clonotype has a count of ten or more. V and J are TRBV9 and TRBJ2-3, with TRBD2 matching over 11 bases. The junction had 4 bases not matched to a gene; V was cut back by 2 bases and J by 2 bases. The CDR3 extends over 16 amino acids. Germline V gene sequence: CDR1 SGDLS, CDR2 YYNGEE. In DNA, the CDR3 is TGTGCCAGCAGCGTCGGGACTAGCGGTCCCACAGATACGCAGTATTTT. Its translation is CASSVGTSGPTDTQYF.

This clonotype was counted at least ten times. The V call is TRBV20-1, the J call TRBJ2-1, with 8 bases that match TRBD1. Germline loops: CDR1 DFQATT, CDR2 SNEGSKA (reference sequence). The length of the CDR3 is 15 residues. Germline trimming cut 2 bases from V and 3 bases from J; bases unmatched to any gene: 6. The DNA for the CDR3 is TGCAGTGCTAGAAGGCAGGGGGCAAGCTACAATGAGCAGTTCTTC. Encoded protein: CSARRQGASYNEQFF.

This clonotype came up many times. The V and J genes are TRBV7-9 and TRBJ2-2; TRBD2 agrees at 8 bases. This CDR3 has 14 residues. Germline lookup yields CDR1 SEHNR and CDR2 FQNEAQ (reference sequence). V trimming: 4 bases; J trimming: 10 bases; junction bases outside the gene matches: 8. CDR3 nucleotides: TGTGCCAGCAGCTGGACTAGCAGGGAAGAGGAGCTGTTTTTT. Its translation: CASSWTSREEELFF.

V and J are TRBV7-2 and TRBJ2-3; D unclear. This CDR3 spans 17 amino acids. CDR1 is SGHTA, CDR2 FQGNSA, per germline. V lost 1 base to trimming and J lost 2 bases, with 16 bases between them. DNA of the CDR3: TGTGCCAGCAGCTTAGGGATAAGGAGAAGTCACACAGATACGCAGTATTTT. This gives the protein CASSLGIRRSHTDTQYF. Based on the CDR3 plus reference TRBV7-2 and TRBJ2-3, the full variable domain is GAGVSQSPSNKVTEKGKDVELRCDPISGHTALYWYRQSLGQGLEFLIYFQGNSAPDKSGLPSDRFSAERTGGSVSTLTIQRTQQEDSAVYLCASSLGIRRSHTDTQYFGPGTRLTVL.

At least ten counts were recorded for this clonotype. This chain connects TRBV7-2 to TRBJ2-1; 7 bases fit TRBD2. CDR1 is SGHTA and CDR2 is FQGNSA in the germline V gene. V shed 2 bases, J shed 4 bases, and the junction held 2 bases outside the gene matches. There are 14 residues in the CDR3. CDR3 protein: CASSLTSDYNEQFF. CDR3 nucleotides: TGTGCCAGCAGCTTAACTAGCGATTACAATGAGCAGTTCTTC.

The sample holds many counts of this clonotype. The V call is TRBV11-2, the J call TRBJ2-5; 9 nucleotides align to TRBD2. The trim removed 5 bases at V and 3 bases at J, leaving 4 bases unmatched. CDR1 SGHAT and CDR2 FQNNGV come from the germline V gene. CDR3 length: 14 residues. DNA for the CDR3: TGTGCCAGCAGCCCCCGACTAGCGGAAGAGACCCAGTACTTC. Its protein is CASSPRLAEETQYF. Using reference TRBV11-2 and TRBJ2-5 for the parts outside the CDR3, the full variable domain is EAGVAQSPRYKIIEKRQSVAFWCNPISGHATLYWYQQILGQGPKLLIQFQNNGVVDDSQLPKDRFSAERLKGVDSTLKIQPAKLEDSAVYLCASSPRLAEETQYFGPGTRLLVL.

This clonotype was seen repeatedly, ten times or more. Here the CDR3 DNA reads TGCGCCAGCAGACCGGGACTAGCTTTATACGAGCAGTACTTC. Its protein product is CASRPGLALYEQYF. The chain uses TRBV5-1 and TRBJ2-7, with TRBD2 identical over 9 bases. The germline gives CDR1 SGHRS, CDR2 YFSETQ. V lost 5 bases and J lost 4; bases outside the gene matches: 7. This CDR3 region has 14 residues.

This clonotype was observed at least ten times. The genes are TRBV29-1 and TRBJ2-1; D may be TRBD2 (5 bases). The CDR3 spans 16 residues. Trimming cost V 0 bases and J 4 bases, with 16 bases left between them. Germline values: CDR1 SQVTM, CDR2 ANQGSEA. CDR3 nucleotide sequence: TGCAGCGTTGAAGATCCCACTAGTGATGGGTACAATGAGCAGTTCTTC. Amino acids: CSVEDPTSDGYNEQFF.